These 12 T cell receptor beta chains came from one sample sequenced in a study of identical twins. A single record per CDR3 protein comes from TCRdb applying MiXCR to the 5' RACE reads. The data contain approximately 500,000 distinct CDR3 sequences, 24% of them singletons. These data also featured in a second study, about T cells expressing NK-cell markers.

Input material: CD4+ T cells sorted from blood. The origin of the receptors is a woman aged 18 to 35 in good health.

CDR3 sequence (DNA): TGTGCCAGCAGCTTAAGCGGGGCTACGTACAATGAGCAGTTCTTC. The encoded protein is CASSLSGATYNEQFF. The rearrangement links TRBV5-6 to TRBJ2-1; 7 bases map to TRBD2. This CDR3 comprises 15 residues. Germline assignment: CDR1 SGHDT and CDR2 YYEEEE. Trimming cost V 2 bases and J 4 bases; bases outside gene matches: 6.

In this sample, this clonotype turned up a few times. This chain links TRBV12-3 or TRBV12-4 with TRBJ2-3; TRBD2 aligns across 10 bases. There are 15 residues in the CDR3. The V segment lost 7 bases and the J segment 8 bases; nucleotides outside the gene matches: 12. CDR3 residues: CASTPLAGALGTQYF. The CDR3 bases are TGTGCCAGCACCCCCCTAGCGGGGGCCCTTGGTACGCAGTATTTT.

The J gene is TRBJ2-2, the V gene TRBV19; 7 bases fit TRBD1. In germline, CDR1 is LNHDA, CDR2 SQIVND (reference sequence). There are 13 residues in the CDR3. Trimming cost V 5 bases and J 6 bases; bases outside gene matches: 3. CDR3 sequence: CASSYTGAGELFF. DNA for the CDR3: TGTGCCAGTAGTTATACAGGGGCCGGGGAGCTGTTTTTT.

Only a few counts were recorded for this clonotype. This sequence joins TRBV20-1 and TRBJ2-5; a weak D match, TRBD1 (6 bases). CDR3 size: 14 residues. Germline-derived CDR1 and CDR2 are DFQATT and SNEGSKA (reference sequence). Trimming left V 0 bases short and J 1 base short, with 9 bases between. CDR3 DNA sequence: TGCAGTGCTAGAGATCACAGGGTCCAAGAGACCCAGTACTTC. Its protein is CSARDHRVQETQYF.

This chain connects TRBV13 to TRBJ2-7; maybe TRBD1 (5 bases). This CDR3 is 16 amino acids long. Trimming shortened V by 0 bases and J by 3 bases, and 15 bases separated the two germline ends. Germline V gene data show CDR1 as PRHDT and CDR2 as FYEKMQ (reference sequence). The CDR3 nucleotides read TGTGCCAGCAGCTTAGGAGTCCGGGCAGGGCTCTACGAGCAGTACTTC. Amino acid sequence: CASSLGVRAGLYEQYF.

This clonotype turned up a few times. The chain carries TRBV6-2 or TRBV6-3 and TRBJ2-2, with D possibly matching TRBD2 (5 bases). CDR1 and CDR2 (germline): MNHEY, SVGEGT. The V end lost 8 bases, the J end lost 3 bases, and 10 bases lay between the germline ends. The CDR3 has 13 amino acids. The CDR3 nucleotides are TGTGCCAGCGTGCAGGACTACACCGGGGAGCTGTTTTTT. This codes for CASVQDYTGELFF.

Written as DNA, the CDR3 is TGTGCCAGCCAACAAGGGAGCGCAGATACGCAGTATTTT. Translating it yields CASQQGSADTQYF. This chain uses TRBV9 with TRBJ2-3; a weak D match, TRBD2 (5 bases). This CDR3 spans 13 amino acids. V gave up 7 bases and J gave up 4 bases, with 13 bases separating them. Germline V lookup: CDR1 SGDLS, CDR2 YYNGEE.

The CDR3 DNA follows: TGTGCCAGCAGTTTATCAGTCTCTGGCTACACCTTC. Its protein is CASSLSVSGYTF. The rearrangement uses TRBV12-3 or TRBV12-4 and TRBJ1-2; D not resolved. The V and J ends lost 2 bases and 7 bases respectively, with 8 bases between them. This CDR3 is 12 amino acids long.

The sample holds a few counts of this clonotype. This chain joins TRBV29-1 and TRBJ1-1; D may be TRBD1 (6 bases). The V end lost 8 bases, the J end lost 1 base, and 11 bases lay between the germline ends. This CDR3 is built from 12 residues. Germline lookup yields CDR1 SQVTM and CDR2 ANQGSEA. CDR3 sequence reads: CSFGGPNTEAFF. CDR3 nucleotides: TGCAGCTTTGGGGGGCCGAACACTGAAGCTTTCTTT.

The CDR3 protein is CASSFRTGRNTEAFF. CDR3 bases: TGTGCCAGCAGCTTCCGGACAGGGAGAAACACTGAAGCTTTCTTT. The V gene is TRBV7-9, the J gene TRBJ1-1; 8 nucleotides align to TRBD1. Germline V gene data show CDR1 as SEHNR and CDR2 as FQNEAQ (reference sequence). This CDR3 comprises 15 residues. V lost 3 bases and J lost 2; bases outside the gene matches: 5. The full variable domain, rest sourced from reference TRBV7-9 and TRBJ1-1, is DTGVSQNPRHKITKRGQNVTFRCDPISEHNRLYWYRQTLGQGPEFLTYFQNEAQLEKSRLLSDRFSAERPKGSFSTLEIQRTEQGDSAMYLCASSFRTGRNTEAFFGQGTRLTVV.

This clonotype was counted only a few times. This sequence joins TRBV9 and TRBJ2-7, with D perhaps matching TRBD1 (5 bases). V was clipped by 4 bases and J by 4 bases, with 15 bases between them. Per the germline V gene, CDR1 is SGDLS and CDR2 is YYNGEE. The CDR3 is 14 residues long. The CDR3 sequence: CASSKTVGSYEQYF. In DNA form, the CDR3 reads TGTGCCAGCAGCAAGACAGTGGGATCGTACGAGCAGTACTTC. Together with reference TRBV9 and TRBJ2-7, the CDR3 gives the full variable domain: DSGVTQTPKHLITATGQRVTLRCSPRSGDLSVYWYQQSLDQGLQFLIQYYNGEERAKGNILERFSAQQFPDLHSELNLSSLELGDSALYFCASSKTVGSYEQYFGPGTRLTVT.

The CDR3 region has the DNA TGTGCTAGTGGTTTGCTCCAAAACTATGGCTACACCTTC. It codes for CASGLLQNYGYTF. V usage is TRBV12-5 and J usage is TRBJ1-2; D uncertain. The V end was cut by 2 bases, the J end by 2 bases, with 6 bases between. The CDR3 sequence is 13 residues long. The V gene's germline CDR1 is LGHNT and CDR2 FRNRAP. The variable domain in full, with the rest retrieved from reference TRBV12-5 and TRBJ1-2, is DARVTQTPRHKVTEMGQEVTMRCQPILGHNTVFWYRQTMMQGLELLAYFRNRAPLDDSGMPKDRFSAEMPDATLATLKIQPSEPRDSAVYFCASGLLQNYGYTFGSGTRLTVV.